Following are 25 T cell receptor beta chains from one sample sequenced in a study of blood T cell repertoires in COVID-19. TCRdb keeps only in-frame clones here, not all; method: immunoSEQ multiplex PCR. Of about 84,000 clones listed, 70% to 80% are singletons. Input material: peripheral blood. The origin of the receptors is a man in his forties or fifties with active or convalescent COVID-19.

V gene TRBV4-3 combines with J gene TRBJ1-6, with D possibly TRBD1 on 6 matching bases. The V and J ends lost 0 bases and 9 bases respectively, with 18 bases between them. CDR1 and CDR2 from the germline V gene are LGHNA and YSLEER. The CDR3 sequence is 17 residues long. CDR3 in amino acids: CASSQDSPGEIFSPLHF. The CDR3 nucleotides are TGCGCCAGCAGCCAAGATAGTCCAGGGGAGATCTTTTCACCCCTCCACTTT.

The chain joins TRBV6-1 to TRBJ2-1, with D unclear. The CDR3 is made up of 13 amino acids. With 1 base removed from V and 9 bases from J, the gap between germline ends came to 10 bases. Germline CDR1 MNHNS, CDR2 SASEGT. The CDR3 DNA reads as TGTGCCAGCAGTGAAGGATGGGCAAGTGAGCAGTTCTTC. Translating gives CASSEGWASEQFF.

The rearrangement links TRBV11-3 to TRBJ2-2, with no clear D. V was pared by 2 bases and J by 8 bases, with 12 bases between. The CDR3 length is 14 residues. The germline CDR1 and CDR2 sequences are SGHNT and YENEEA. In DNA, the CDR3 is TGTGCCAGCAGCTTAAACAGTCCACGTGGGGAGCTGTTTTTT. This codes for CASSLNSPRGELFF.

The V gene is TRBV5-4, the J gene TRBJ2-5; TRBD2 is a possible D gene (5 bases). Germline CDR1 SGHNT, CDR2 YYREEE (reference sequence). V was clipped by 1 base and J by 4 bases, with 11 bases between them. CDR3 length equals 14 residues. The CDR3: CASSLREGRETQYF. The CDR3 DNA is TGTGCCAGCAGCTTGAGGGAAGGGAGAGAGACCCAGTACTTC.

The V and J genes are TRBV6-6 and TRBJ2-1; D is perhaps TRBD1 (8 bases). This CDR3 comprises 15 residues. V was clipped by 6 bases and J by 7 bases, with 19 bases between them. Germline lookup yields CDR1 MNHNY and CDR2 SVGAGI (reference sequence). The CDR3 reads CASSRTGGGPNEQFF. CDR3 DNA sequence: TGTGCCAGCAGCCGTACAGGGGGGGGGCCAAATGAGCAGTTCTTC.

This clone was observed once. The chain joins TRBV4-1 to TRBJ2-1; no firm D call. The germline CDR1 and CDR2 sequences are MGHRA and YSYEKL. The CDR3 loop spans 13 amino acids. V lost 3 bases to trimming and J lost 4 bases, with 7 bases between them. The CDR3 coding sequence is TGCGCCAGCAGCCAGAGTGAGTACAATGAGCAGTTCTTC. Its protein is CASSQSEYNEQFF.

This chain connects TRBV29-1 to TRBJ2-1, with TRBD2 matching 7 bases. This CDR3 has 16 residues. The germline V gene encodes CDR1 SQVTM and CDR2 ANQGSEA. V was clipped by 3 bases and J by 0 bases; unmatched bases: 8. The CDR3 coding sequence is TGCAGCGTTGATGGGGCCGGCGGGAGCTCCTACAATGAGCAGTTCTTC. Protein: CSVDGAGGSSYNEQFF.

This clone was seen a handful of times. The gene calls are TRBV12-3 or TRBV12-4 and TRBJ2-3, with unresolved D. This CDR3 is 12 amino acids long. Trimming pared 2 bases from V and 6 bases from J, leaving 6 bases between. The CDR3 bases are TGTGCCAGCAGTTTAATGAGGGATACGCAGTATTTT. Translating gives CASSLMRDTQYF.

The V call is TRBV19, the J call TRBJ2-7; TRBD2 might be the D (5 bases). Germline V CDR1 and CDR2: LNHDA, SQIVND (reference sequence). Between the trimmed V and J ends, which lost 5 bases and 3 bases, there was a span of 14 bases. This CDR3 is 14 amino acids long. CDR3 sequence (DNA): TGTGCCAGTAGTCTAGGAGGTGGAGGCTACGAGCAGTACTTC. This codes for CASSLGGGGYEQYF.

The DNA of the CDR3 is TGTGCCCGCCAGGGGGCGGATCAGCCCCAGCATTTT. Protein: CARQGADQPQHF. The rearrangement links TRBV6-5 to TRBJ1-5; 8 bases line up with TRBD1. This CDR3 contains 12 residues. The germline V gene encodes CDR1 MNHEY and CDR2 SVGAGI. V lost 11 bases and J lost 5; bases outside the gene matches: 5.

The chain couples TRBV7-6 to TRBJ2-2; 9 bases are a match to TRBD1. The CDR3 is 15 residues long. Trimming took 0 bases from V and 7 from J; bases not matched to a gene: 3. The germline CDR1 and CDR2 sequences are SGHVS and FNYEAQ. CDR3 protein: CASSLAGQGYGELFF. In DNA form, the CDR3 reads TGTGCCAGCAGCTTAGCGGGACAGGGATACGGGGAGCTGTTTTTT.

Only a few counts were recorded for this clone. This rearrangement joins TRBV6-6 to TRBJ1-1; D not resolved. V dropped 10 bases and J dropped 6 bases, with 18 bases sitting between them. Germline-derived CDR1 and CDR2 are MNHNY and SVGAGI (reference sequence). The CDR3 covers 13 residues. The CDR3 spells CATRPRDLAEAFF. The CDR3 bases are TGTGCCACCAGGCCGAGGGATCTGGCTGAAGCTTTCTTT.

This clone was seen a handful of times. The chain carries TRBV10-2 and TRBJ1-1; 9 nucleotides match TRBD1. CDR3 size: 13 residues. The germline gives CDR1 WSHSY, CDR2 SAAADI. J gave up 8 bases and V 4 bases, and 5 bases lay outside the gene matches. Here the CDR3 reads CASSGTGGGEAFF. CDR3 coding DNA: TGCGCCAGCAGTGGTACAGGGGGCGGGGAAGCTTTCTTT.

The V call is TRBV2, the J call TRBJ1-3; D gene ambiguous. The CDR3 is 13 residues long. In germline, CDR1 is SNHLY, CDR2 FYNNEI. Trimming left V 6 bases short and J 4 bases short, with 10 bases between. In DNA, the CDR3 is TGTGCCAGCAGCTCATGGCCCGGAAACACCATATATTTT. Amino acids: CASSSWPGNTIYF.

This clone was seen only a few times. The J gene is TRBJ1-2, the V gene TRBV5-1; no clear D gene. In germline, CDR1 is SGHRS, CDR2 YFSETQ. Trimming took off 4 bases at V and 6 bases at J, with 13 bases between the two ends. The CDR3 has 13 residues. For the CDR3, the DNA is TGCGCCAGCAGCGACGAAAAGGCGGATGGCTACACCTTC. Its translation: CASSDEKADGYTF.

This clone was picked up a small number of times. This chain joins TRBV3-1 (or the pseudogene TRBV3-2) and TRBJ2-7; 9 positions match TRBD2. Germline V lookup: CDR1 LGHDT, CDR2 YNNKEL (reference sequence). The CDR3 has 15 residues. V trimming: 0 bases; J trimming: 3 bases; junction bases outside the gene matches: 3. The CDR3 protein is CASSQEIAGVYEQYF. In DNA, the CDR3 is TGTGCCAGCAGCCAAGAGATAGCGGGGGTCTACGAGCAGTACTTC.

The V and J genes are TRBV29-1 and TRBJ1-2, with TRBD1 matching 7 bases. Looked up from germline, CDR1 is SQVTM and CDR2 is ANQGSEA. With V trimmed by 5 bases and J by 5 bases, 5 bases remained unmatched. CDR3 length: 12 residues. The CDR3 is CSVQGTAYGYTF. In DNA, the CDR3 is TGCAGCGTTCAGGGGACAGCGTATGGCTACACCTTC.

CDR3: CASSQTGGLSPLHF. The CDR3 DNA reads TGTGCCAGCAGTCAAACAGGGGGTCTCTCACCCCTCCACTTT. J is TRBJ1-6 and V is TRBV3-1 (or the pseudogene TRBV3-2); 8 bases are shared with TRBD1. Germline trimming cut 6 bases from V and 10 bases from J; bases unmatched to any gene: 8. CDR1 is LGHDT and CDR2 is YNNKEL in the germline V gene (reference sequence). This CDR3 has 14 residues.

The V and J genes are TRBV4-3 and TRBJ1-2; perhaps TRBD1 as D (5 bases). This CDR3 comprises 14 residues. Looked up from germline, CDR1 is LGHNA and CDR2 is YSLEER. The germline V and J ends were trimmed by 0 bases and 8 bases, with 13 bases remaining between them. The CDR3 loop is CASSQDRAGPGYTF. For the CDR3, the DNA is TGCGCCAGCAGCCAAGATAGGGCAGGGCCCGGCTACACCTTC.

The V and J genes are TRBV19 and TRBJ2-7; TRBD1 matches at 8 bases. This CDR3 region has 16 residues. In germline, CDR1 is LNHDA, CDR2 SQIVND (reference sequence). The J segment lost 2 bases and the V segment lost 3 bases, leaving 9 bases of the junction unmatched. CDR3 sequence reads: CASSIWADRGTYEQYF. CDR3 bases: TGTGCCAGTAGTATCTGGGCCGACAGGGGAACCTACGAGCAGTACTTC. The full variable domain, completed using reference TRBV19 and TRBJ2-7, is DGGITQSPKYLFRKEGQNVTLSCEQNLNHDAMYWYRQDPGQGLRLIYYSQIVNDFQKGDIAEGYSVSREKKESFPLTVTSAQKNPTAFYLCASSIWADRGTYEQYFGPGTRLTVT.

The rearrangement links TRBV18 to TRBJ2-5; no clear D gene. Trimming left V 3 bases short and J 2 bases short, with 7 bases between. Germline V lookup: CDR1 KGHSH, CDR2 LQKENI. The CDR3 is made up of 13 amino acids. This CDR3 is CASSPGHQETQYF. The CDR3 nucleotides read TGTGCCAGCTCACCGGGCCATCAAGAGACCCAGTACTTC.

The chain carries TRBV3-1 (or the pseudogene TRBV3-2) and TRBJ1-1; no clear D gene. CDR1 is LGHDT, CDR2 YNNKEL, per germline (reference sequence). Trimming stripped 3 bases from V and 6 bases from J, with 14 bases between. CDR3 length: 14 amino acids. In DNA, the CDR3 is TGTGCCAGCAGCCAGGAGGTCAGCACGGCTGAAGCTTTCTTT. Translation: CASSQEVSTAEAFF.

The gene calls are TRBV10-1 and TRBJ2-7, with 8 bases lining up with TRBD1. The CDR3 covers 13 residues. After removal of 5 bases from V and 5 bases from J, the junction contained 5 bases not matched to a gene. CDR1 and CDR2 from the germline V gene are WNHNN and SYGVQD (reference sequence). CDR3 sequence reads: CASSRQGWNEQYF. CDR3 sequence (DNA): TGCGCCAGCAGTCGACAGGGGTGGAACGAGCAGTACTTC.

CDR3 protein: CSASRGDRNQPQHF. The DNA of the CDR3 is TGCAGTGCTAGTAGGGGCGACCGGAATCAGCCCCAGCATTTT. The rearrangement joins TRBV20-1 to TRBJ1-5; TRBD1 might be the D (5 bases). Germline-derived CDR1 and CDR2 are DFQATT and SNEGSKA (reference sequence). Trimming stripped 3 bases from V and 4 bases from J, with 13 bases between. This CDR3 is 14 amino acids long.

This sequence joins TRBV6-4 and TRBJ1-4; 8 positions agree with TRBD1. The CDR3 runs to 20 residues. After removal of 2 bases from V and 0 bases from J, the junction contained 14 bases not matched to a gene. CDR1 and CDR2 (germline): MRHNA, SNTAGT. CDR3 protein: CASSDPPPGQDYSTNEKLFF. CDR3 DNA sequence: TGTGCCAGCAGTGACCCGCCCCCGGGACAGGACTATTCAACTAATGAAAAACTGTTTTTT.